This is a list of T cell receptor beta chains from one sample in a study of T-cell reconstitution after alpha-beta-depleted transplantation in children. From the PCR reads, TCRdb called clonotypes with MiXCR, one entry per CDR3 protein. Here the sample spans around 110,000 distinct CDR3 sequences, around 10% being singletons. The source material was PBMCs, sampled before TCRalphabeta/CD19-depleted stem cell transplant. Receptors originate from a boy aged 2 to 10 with acute lymphoblastic leukemia, due to receive a stem cell transplant. The CDR3 runs from the conserved cysteine through the conserved F or W. A D gene is named only where the DNA matches it firmly. Expanded clones get a size class; other rows say once, few or many, or leave the size out.

CASSPHTGTVDPQYF | TGTGCCAGCAGTCCGCATACCGGGACAGTCGATCCGCAGTATTTT | TRBV12-3/TRBV12-4 | TRBD1 | TRBJ2-3 | 15 | many
CSASSLAGVLVPYNEQFF | TGCAGTGCTTCCTCACTAGCGGGAGTCTTGGTGCCCTACAATGAGCAGTTCTTC | TRBV20-1 | TRBD2 | TRBJ2-1 | 18 | -
CASSFQTSYGYTF | TGTGCCAGCAGCTTCCAGACCTCATATGGCTACACCTTC | TRBV5-8 | - | TRBJ1-2 | 13 | few
CASSYPRGNEAFF | TGTGCCAGCAGCTACCCCAGGGGGAATGAAGCTTTCTTT | TRBV5-5 | TRBD1 | TRBJ1-1 | 13 | -
CASSLGRDPSYGYTF | TGTGCCAGCAGCTTAGGCAGGGACCCCTCCTATGGCTACACCTTC | TRBV7-6 | - | TRBJ1-2 | 15 | many
CASMTLAESTDTQYF | TGTGCCAGCATGACCTTAGCGGAAAGCACAGATACGCAGTATTTT | TRBV12-3/TRBV12-4 | - | TRBJ2-3 | 15 | many
CASSYPRTSGRTDTQYF | TGTGCCAGCAGTTACCCTCGGACTAGCGGGAGAACAGATACGCAGTATTTT | TRBV6-5 | TRBD2 | TRBJ2-3 | 17 | many
CASSGGQGARGANVLTF | TGTGCCAGCAGCGGGGGACAGGGGGCGCGGGGGGCCAACGTCCTGACTTTC | TRBV11-2 | TRBD1 | TRBJ2-6 | 17 | many
CASSLLAHGTGGGTEQYF | TGCGCCAGCAGCTTGCTCGCCCACGGGACAGGGGGCGGAACGGAGCAGTACTTC | TRBV5-1 | TRBD1 | TRBJ2-7 | 18 | few
CASSPGTEQFF | TGTGCCAGCAGCCCGGGCACTGAGCAGTTCTTC | TRBV7-3 | - | TRBJ2-1 | 11 | many
CATSGTSLSEQFF | TGTGCCACCTCCGGGACTAGCCTTTCTGAGCAGTTCTTC | TRBV19 | TRBD2 | TRBJ2-1 | 13 | few
CASSYGGAPDTQYF | TGTGCCAGCAGTTACGGCGGGGCTCCGGATACGCAGTATTTT | TRBV6-5 | - | TRBJ2-3 | 14 | many
CASSFGQGLNEQFF | TGTGCCAGCAGCTTCGGTCAGGGCCTCAATGAGCAGTTCTTC | TRBV5-5 | - | TRBJ2-1 | 14 | few
CASSSEPYEQYF | TGTGCCAGCAGCTCGGAACCTTACGAGCAGTACTTC | TRBV5-6 | - | TRBJ2-7 | 12 | -
CASSTGTSGSRTVKYF | TGCGCCAGCAGCACAGGGACTAGCGGGAGTCGAACGGTTAAATACTTC | TRBV5-1 | TRBD2 | TRBJ2-5 | 16 | few
CASSSRDRSGLLYEQYF | TGTGCCAGCAGCTCCCGGGACAGATCGGGACTACTCTACGAGCAGTACTTC | TRBV7-8 | - | TRBJ2-7 | 17 | hyperexpanded
CASSLAWQGELFF | TGTGCCAGCAGCTTAGCGTGGCAGGGGGAGCTGTTTTTT | TRBV11-2 | - | TRBJ2-2 | 13 | -
CASSQTGPDTQYF | TGTGCCAGCAGTCAAACAGGGCCAGATACGCAGTATTTT | TRBV25-1 | - | TRBJ2-3 | 13 | many
CASSQDRFAYEQYF | TGCGCCAGCAGCCAGGACAGATTTGCCTACGAGCAGTACTTC | TRBV4-1 | - | TRBJ2-7 | 14 | few
CASSFRTSGGYEQYF | TGTGCCAGCAGCTTTCGGACTAGCGGGGGCTACGAGCAGTACTTC | TRBV11-2 | TRBD2 | TRBJ2-7 | 15 | -
CATSRVPSSERGYEQYF | TGTGCCACCAGCAGAGTTCCGTCGTCTGAACGCGGGTACGAGCAGTACTTC | TRBV15 | - | TRBJ2-7 | 17 | -
CASSLVLYQETQYF | TGTGCCAGCAGCTTGGTCTTGTATCAAGAGACCCAGTACTTC | TRBV7-8 | - | TRBJ2-5 | 14 | many
CASSRPGTTHEQYF | TGTGCCAGCAGTAGGCCCGGGACTACCCACGAGCAGTACTTC | TRBV12-3/TRBV12-4 | TRBD2 | TRBJ2-7 | 14 | -
CASSPGPLVEQFF | TGTGCCAGCAGCCCCGGGCCCCTCGTTGAGCAGTTCTTC | TRBV5-6 | - | TRBJ2-1 | 13 | -
CASGNDRDHGNTIYF | TGCGCCAGCGGAAATGACAGGGATCACGGAAACACCATATATTTT | TRBV5-1 | TRBD1 | TRBJ1-3 | 15 | -
CASSPRTNYNEQFF | TGTGCCAGCAGCCCCCGGACAAACTACAATGAGCAGTTCTTC | TRBV9 | - | TRBJ2-1 | 14 | few
CSTSTSGSSYNEQFF | TGCAGCACCAGCACTAGCGGAAGCTCCTACAATGAGCAGTTCTTC | TRBV29-1 | TRBD2 | TRBJ2-1 | 15 | -